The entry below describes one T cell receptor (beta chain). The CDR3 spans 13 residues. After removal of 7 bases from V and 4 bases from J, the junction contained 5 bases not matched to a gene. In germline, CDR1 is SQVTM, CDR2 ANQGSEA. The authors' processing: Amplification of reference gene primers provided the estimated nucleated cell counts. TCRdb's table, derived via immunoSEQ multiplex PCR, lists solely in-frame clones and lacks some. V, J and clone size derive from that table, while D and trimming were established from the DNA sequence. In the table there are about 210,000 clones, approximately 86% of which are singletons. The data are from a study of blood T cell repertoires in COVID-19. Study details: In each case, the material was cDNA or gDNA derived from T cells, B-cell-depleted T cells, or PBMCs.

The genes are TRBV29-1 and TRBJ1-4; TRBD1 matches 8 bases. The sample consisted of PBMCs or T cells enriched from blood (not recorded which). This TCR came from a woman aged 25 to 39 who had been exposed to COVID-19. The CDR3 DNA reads TGCAGCGCACGCGGACAGGGTAATGAAAAACTGTTTTTT. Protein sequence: CSARGQGNEKLFF. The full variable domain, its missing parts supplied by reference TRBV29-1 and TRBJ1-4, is SAVISQKPSRDICQRGTSLTIQCQVDSQVTMMFWYRQQPGQSLTLIATANQGSEATYESGFVIDKFPISRPNLTFSTLTVSNMSPEDSSIYLCSARGQGNEKLFFGSGTQLSVL.